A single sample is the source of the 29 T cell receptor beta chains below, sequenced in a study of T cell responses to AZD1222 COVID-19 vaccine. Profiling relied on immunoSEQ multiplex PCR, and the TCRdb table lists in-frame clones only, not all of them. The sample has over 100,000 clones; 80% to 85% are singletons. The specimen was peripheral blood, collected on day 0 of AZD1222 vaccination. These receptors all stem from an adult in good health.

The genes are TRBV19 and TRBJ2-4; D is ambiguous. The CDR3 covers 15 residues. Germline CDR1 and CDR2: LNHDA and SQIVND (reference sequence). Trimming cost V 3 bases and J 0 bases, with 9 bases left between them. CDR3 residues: CASSIGQEAKNIQYF. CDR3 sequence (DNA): TGTGCCAGTAGTATTGGTCAAGAAGCCAAAAACATTCAGTACTTC.

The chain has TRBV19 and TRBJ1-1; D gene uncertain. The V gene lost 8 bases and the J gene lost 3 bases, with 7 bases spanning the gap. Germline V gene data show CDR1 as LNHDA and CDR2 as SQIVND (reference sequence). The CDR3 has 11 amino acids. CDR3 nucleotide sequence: TGTGCCAGTCATGGTTACACTGAAGCTTTCTTT. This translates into CASHGYTEAFF.

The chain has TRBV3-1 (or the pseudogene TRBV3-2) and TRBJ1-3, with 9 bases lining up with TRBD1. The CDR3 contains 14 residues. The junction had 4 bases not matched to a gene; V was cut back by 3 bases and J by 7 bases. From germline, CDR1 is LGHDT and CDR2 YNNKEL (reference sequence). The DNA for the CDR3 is TGTGCCAGCAGCCACCGGGACAGGGCGAACACCATATATTTT. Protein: CASSHRDRANTIYF.

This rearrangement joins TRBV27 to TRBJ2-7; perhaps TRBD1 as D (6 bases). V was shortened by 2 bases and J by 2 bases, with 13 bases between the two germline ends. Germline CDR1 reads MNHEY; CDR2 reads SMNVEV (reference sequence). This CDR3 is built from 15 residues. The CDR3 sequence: CASSLTGQGPYEQYF. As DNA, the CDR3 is TGTGCCAGCAGTTTAACAGGGCAGGGCCCCTACGAGCAGTACTTC.

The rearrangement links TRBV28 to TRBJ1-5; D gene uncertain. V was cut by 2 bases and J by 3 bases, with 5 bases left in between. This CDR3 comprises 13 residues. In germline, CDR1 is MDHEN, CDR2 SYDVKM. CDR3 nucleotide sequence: TGTGCCAGCAGTTTACGAGTCAATCAGCCCCAGCATTTT. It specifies CASSLRVNQPQHF.

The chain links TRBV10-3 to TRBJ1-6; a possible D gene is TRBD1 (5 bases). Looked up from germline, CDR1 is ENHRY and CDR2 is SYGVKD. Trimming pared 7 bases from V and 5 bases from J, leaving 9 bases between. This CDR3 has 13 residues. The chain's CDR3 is CAIKGADNSPLHF. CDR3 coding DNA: TGTGCCATCAAAGGGGCCGATAATTCACCCCTCCACTTT.

The CDR3 DNA reads as TGTGCCAGCAGTGCATATGGGACAGGGTTCCTAATGAACACTGAAGCTTTCTTT. Protein product: CASSAYGTGFLMNTEAFF. The chain joins TRBV28 to TRBJ1-1; the match to TRBD1 covers 9 bases. In germline, CDR1 is MDHEN, CDR2 SYDVKM. This CDR3 region has 18 residues. With V trimmed by 5 bases and J by 0 bases, 13 bases remained unmatched.

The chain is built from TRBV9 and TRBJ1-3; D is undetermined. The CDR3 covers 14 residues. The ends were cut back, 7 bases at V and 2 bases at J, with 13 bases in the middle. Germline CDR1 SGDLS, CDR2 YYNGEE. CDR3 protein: CASSTNEAGNTIYF. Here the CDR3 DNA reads TGTGCCAGCTCAACGAACGAGGCTGGAAACACCATATATTTT.

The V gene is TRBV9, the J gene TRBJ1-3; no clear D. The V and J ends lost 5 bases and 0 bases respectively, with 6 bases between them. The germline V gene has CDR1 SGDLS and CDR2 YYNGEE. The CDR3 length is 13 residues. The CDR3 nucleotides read TGTGCCAGCAGACGGGCCTCTGGAAACACCATATATTTT. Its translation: CASRRASGNTIYF.

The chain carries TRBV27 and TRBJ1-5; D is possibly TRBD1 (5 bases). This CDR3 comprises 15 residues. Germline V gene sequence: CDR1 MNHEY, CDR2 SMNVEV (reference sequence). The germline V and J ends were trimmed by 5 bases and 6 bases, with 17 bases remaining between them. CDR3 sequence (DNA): TGTGCCAGCAGTACCTCCGGGACTCACGGTCAGCCCCAGCATTTT. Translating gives CASSTSGTHGQPQHF.

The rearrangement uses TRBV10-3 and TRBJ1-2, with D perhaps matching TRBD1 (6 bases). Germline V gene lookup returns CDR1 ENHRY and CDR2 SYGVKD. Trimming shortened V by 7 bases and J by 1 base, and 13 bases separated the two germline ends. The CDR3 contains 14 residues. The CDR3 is CAIMLGGGNYGYTF. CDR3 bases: TGTGCCATCATGCTTGGGGGCGGTAACTATGGCTACACCTTC.

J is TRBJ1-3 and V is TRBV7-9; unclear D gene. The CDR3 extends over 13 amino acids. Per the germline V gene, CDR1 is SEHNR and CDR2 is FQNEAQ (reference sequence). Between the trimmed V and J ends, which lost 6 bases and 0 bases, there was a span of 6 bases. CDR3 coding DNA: TGTGCCAGCAGACTTGCCTCTGGAAACACCATATATTTT. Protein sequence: CASRLASGNTIYF.

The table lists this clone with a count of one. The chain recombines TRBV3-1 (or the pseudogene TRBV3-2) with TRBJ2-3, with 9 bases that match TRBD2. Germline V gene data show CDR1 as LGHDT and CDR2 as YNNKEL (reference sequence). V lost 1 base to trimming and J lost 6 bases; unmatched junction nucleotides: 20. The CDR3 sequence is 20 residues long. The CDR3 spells CASSQVSGGPSGGRRDTQYF. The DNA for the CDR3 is TGTGCCAGCAGCCAAGTTAGCGGGGGCCCCTCTGGAGGGCGAAGGGATACGCAGTATTTT.

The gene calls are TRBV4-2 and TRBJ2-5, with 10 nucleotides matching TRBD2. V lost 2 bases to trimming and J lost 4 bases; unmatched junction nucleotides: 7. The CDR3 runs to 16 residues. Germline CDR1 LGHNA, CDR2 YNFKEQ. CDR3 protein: CASSQSSGRTGETQYF. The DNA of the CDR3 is TGTGCCAGCAGCCAATCTAGCGGGAGAACGGGAGAGACCCAGTACTTC.

CDR3 nucleotides: TGCGCCAGCAGCCAAGATCCAGCGGGGGTAGAGACCCAGTACTTC. It codes for CASSQDPAGVETQYF. The V call is TRBV4-1, the J call TRBJ2-5; 8 bases align to TRBD2. The CDR3 extends over 15 amino acids. Looked up from germline, CDR1 is MGHRA and CDR2 is YSYEKL. V lost 0 bases and J lost 4; bases outside the gene matches: 4.

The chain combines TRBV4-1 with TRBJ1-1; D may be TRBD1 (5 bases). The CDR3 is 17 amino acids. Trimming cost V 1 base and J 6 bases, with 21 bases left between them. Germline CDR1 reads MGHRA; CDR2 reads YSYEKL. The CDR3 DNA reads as TGCGCCAGCAGCCAAGTAATCGGGGCGGGTTTCCGCGCTGAAGCTTTCTTT. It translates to CASSQVIGAGFRAEAFF.

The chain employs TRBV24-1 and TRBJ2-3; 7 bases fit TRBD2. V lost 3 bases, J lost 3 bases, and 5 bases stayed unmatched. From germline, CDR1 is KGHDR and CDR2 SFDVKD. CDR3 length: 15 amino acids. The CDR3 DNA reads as TGTGCCACCAGTGATCCTCGACTAGCAACAGATACGCAGTATTTT. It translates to CATSDPRLATDTQYF.

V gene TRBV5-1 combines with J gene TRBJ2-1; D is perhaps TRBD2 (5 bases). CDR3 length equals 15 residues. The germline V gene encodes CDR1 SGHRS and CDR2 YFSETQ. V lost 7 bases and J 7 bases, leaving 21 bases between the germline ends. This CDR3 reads CASHVSAGNGNEQFF. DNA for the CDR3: TGCGCCAGCCATGTCTCGGCGGGTAATGGGAATGAGCAGTTCTTC.

This CDR3 is CAISESGSQETQYF. The DNA of the CDR3 is TGTGCCATCAGTGAGTCCGGGTCTCAAGAGACCCAGTACTTC. The chain couples TRBV10-3 to TRBJ2-5, with no clear D. This CDR3 has 14 residues. Trimming removed 0 bases from V and 2 bases from J, with 7 bases in between. Germline V CDR1 and CDR2: ENHRY, SYGVKD.

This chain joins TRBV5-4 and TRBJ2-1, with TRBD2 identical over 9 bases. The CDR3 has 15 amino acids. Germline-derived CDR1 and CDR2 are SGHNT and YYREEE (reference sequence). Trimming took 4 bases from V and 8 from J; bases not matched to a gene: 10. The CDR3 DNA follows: TGTGCCAGCAGCACACCGGGACTAGCCGGCGATGAGCAGTTCTTC. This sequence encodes CASSTPGLAGDEQFF.

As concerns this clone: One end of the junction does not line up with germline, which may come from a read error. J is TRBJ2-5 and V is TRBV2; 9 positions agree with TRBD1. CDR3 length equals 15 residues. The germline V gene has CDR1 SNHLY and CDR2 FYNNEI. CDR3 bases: TGTGCCAGCAGCGAAGGACAGGGGCGGCAAGAGACCCAGTACTTC. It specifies CASSEGQGRQETQYF.

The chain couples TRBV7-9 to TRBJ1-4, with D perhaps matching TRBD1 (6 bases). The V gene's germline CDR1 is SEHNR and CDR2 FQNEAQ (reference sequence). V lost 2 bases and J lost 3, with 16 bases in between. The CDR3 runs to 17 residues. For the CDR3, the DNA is TGTGCCAGCAGCTTACCCGCTACAGGGATTCCTAATGAAAAACTGTTTTTT. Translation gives CASSLPATGIPNEKLFF.

CDR3 coding DNA: TGTGCCAGCAGCCTACACGGTTTTGAAAAACTGTTTTTT. It is translated as CASSLHGFEKLFF. The V call is TRBV11-3, the J call TRBJ1-4; no clear D. Germline CDR1 and CDR2: SGHNT and YENEEA. The CDR3 length is 13 residues. Trimming removed 5 bases at V and 7 bases at J, with 11 bases between.

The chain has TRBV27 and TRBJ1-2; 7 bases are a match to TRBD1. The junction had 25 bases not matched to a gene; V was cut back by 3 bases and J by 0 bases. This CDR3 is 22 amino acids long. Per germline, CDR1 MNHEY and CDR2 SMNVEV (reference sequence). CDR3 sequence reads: CASSLEEGQNLLTPMPNYGYTF. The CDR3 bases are TGTGCCAGCAGTTTGGAGGAGGGACAGAATTTACTAACACCGATGCCTAACTATGGCTACACCTTC.

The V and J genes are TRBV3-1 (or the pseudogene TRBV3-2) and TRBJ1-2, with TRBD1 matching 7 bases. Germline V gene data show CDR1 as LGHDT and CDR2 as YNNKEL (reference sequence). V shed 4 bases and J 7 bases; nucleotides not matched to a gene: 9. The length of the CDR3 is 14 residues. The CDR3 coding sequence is TGTGCCAGCAGCCCGAAGGACAGGTTGAGTGGCTACACCTTC. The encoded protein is CASSPKDRLSGYTF.

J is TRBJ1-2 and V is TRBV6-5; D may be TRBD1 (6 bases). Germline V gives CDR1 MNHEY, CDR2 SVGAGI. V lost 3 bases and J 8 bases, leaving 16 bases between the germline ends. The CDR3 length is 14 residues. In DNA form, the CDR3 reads TGTGCCAGCAGTTATATACAGGGAATTGAAGGCTACACCTTC. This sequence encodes CASSYIQGIEGYTF.

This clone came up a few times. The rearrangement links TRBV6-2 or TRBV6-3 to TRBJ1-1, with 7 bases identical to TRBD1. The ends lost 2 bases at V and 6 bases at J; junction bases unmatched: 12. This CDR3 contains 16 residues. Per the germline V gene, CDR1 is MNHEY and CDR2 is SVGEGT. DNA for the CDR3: TGTGCCAGCAGTTACACATATATGACAGGGCGGGCTGAAGCTTTCTTT. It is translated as CASSYTYMTGRAEAFF.

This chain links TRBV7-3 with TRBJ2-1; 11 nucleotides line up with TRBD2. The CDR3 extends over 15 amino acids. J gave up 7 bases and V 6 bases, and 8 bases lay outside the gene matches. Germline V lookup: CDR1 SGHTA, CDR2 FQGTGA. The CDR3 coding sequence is TGTGCCAGCAGGGAGCCGGGACTAGCGGTAAATGAGCAGTTCTTC. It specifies CASREPGLAVNEQFF.

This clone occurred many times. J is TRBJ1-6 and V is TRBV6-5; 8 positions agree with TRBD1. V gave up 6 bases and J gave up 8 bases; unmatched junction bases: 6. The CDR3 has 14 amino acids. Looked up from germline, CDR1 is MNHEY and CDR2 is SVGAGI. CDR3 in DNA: TGTGCCAGCAGGTGGACAGGGAGCGATTCACCCCTCCACTTT. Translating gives CASRWTGSDSPLHF.